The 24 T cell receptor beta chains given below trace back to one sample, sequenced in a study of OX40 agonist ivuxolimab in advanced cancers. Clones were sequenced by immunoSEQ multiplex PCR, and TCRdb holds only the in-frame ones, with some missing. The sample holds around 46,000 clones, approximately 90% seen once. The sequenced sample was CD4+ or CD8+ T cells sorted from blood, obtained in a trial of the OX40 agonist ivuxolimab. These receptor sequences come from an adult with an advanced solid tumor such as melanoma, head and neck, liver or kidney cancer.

DNA of the CDR3: TGTGCCAGCAGCTTGGGGACAGGGTCCTACAATGAGCAGTTCTTC. Amino acids: CASSLGTGSYNEQFF. This rearrangement joins TRBV5-6 to TRBJ2-1; 8 bases fit TRBD1. The junction had 0 bases not matched to a gene; V was cut back by 0 bases and J by 1 base. The CDR3 has 15 amino acids. CDR1 is SGHDT and CDR2 is YYEEEE in the germline V gene.

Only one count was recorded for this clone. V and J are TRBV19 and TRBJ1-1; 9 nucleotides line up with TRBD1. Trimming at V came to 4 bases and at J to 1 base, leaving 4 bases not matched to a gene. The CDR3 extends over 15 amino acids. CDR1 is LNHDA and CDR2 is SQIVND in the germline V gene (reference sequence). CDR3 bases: TGTGCCAGTAGTACAGGGACAGGGTCGAACACTGAAGCTTTCTTT. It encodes CASSTGTGSNTEAFF.

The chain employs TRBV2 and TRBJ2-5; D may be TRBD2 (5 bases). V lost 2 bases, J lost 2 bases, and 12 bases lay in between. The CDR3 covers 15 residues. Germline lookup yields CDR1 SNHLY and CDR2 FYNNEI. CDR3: CASSELYGRQETQYF. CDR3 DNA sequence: TGTGCCAGCAGTGAATTGTATGGGAGACAAGAGACCCAGTACTTC.

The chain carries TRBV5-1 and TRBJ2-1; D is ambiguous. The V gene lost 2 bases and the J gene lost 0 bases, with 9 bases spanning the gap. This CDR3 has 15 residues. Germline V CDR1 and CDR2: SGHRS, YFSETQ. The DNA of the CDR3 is TGCGCCAGCAGCTTCGGTGAGAGCTCCTACAATGAGCAGTTCTTC. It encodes CASSFGESSYNEQFF.

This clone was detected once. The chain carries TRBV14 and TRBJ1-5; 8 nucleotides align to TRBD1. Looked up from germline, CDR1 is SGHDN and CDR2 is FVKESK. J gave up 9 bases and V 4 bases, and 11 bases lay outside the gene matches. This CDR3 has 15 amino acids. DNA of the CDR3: TGTGCCAGCAGCCCCCTAGGGACAGGAATGGGGCCCCAGCATTTT. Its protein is CASSPLGTGMGPQHF.

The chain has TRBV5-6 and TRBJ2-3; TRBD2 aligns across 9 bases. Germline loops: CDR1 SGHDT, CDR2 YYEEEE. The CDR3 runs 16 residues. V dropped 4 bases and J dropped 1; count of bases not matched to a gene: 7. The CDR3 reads CASSGASGARTDTQYF. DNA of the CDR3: TGTGCCAGCAGCGGAGCTAGCGGGGCCCGCACAGATACGCAGTATTTT.

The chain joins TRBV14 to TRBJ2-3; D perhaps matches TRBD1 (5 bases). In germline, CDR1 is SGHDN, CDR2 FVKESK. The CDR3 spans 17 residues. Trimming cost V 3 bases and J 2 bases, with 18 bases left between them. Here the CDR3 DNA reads TGTGCCAGCAGCCACGTACAGGTTCTACCTCTCACAGATACGCAGTATTTT. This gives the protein CASSHVQVLPLTDTQYF.

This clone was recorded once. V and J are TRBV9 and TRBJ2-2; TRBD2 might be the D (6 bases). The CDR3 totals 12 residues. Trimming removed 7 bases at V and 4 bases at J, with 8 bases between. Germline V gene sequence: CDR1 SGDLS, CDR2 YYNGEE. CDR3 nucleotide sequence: TGTGCCAGCGGGAGGAGCACCGGGGAGCTGTTTTTT. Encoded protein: CASGRSTGELFF.

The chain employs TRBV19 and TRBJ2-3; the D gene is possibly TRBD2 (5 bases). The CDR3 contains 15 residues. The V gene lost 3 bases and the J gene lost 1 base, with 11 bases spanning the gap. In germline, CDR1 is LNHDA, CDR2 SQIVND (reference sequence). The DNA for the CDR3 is TGTGCCAGTAGTATTAGGTACGGGGGCACAGATACGCAGTATTTT. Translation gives CASSIRYGGTDTQYF.

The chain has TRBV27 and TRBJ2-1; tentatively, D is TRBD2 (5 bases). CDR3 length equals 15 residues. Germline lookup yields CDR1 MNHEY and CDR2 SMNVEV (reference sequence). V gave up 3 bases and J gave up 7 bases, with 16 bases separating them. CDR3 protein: CASSFGDYLGNEQFF. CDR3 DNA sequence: TGTGCCAGCAGTTTTGGCGACTACCTTGGGAATGAGCAGTTCTTC.

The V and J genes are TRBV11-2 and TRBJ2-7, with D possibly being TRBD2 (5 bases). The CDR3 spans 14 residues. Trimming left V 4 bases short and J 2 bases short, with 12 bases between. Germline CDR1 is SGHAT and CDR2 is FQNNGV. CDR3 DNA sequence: TGTGCCAGCAGCTCCGACTACTCCGCCTACGAGCAGTACTTC. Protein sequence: CASSSDYSAYEQYF.

CDR3 residues: CASSLGGYQPQHF. The CDR3 DNA reads as TGTGCCAGCAGTTTAGGGGGGTATCAGCCCCAGCATTTT. This rearrangement joins TRBV27 to TRBJ1-5; a weak D match, TRBD1 (5 bases). The CDR3 consists of 13 residues. V was shortened by 2 bases and J by 5 bases, with 7 bases between the two germline ends. CDR1 and CDR2 from the germline V gene are MNHEY and SMNVEV (reference sequence).

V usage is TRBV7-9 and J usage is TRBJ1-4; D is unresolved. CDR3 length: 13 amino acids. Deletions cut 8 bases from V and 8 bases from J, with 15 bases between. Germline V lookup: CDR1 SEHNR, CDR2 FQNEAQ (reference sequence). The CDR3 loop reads CASGVRSEEKLFF. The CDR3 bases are TGTGCCAGCGGAGTAAGGTCTGAAGAAAAACTGTTTTTT.

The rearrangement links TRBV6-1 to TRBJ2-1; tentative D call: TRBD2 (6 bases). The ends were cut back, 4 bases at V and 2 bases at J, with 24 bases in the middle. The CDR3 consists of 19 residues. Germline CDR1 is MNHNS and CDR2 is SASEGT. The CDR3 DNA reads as TGTGCCAGCAGTGCCTTCTCTCTGCCTTTAGCGGAAACCTACAATGAGCAGTTCTTC. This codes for CASSAFSLPLAETYNEQFF.

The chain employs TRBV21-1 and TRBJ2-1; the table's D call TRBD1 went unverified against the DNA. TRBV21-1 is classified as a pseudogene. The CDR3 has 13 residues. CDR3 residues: CASSKPDRVGTFF. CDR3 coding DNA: TGTGCCAGCAGCAAACCTGACAGGGTAGGTACCTTCTTC.

CDR3 sequence: CSVAFENYGYTF. The CDR3 bases are TGCAGCGTAGCCTTCGAGAACTATGGCTACACCTTC. This rearrangement joins TRBV29-1 to TRBJ1-2; no definite D call. Germline CDR1 reads SQVTM; CDR2 reads ANQGSEA. V lost 6 bases and J lost 2, with 10 bases in between. This CDR3 has 12 amino acids.

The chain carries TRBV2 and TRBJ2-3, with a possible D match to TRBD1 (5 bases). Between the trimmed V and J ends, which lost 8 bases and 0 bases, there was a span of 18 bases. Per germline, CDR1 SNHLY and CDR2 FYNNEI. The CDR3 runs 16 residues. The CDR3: CASQPFLGASTDTQYF. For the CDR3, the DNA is TGTGCCAGCCAGCCCTTCCTAGGGGCTAGCACAGATACGCAGTATTTT.

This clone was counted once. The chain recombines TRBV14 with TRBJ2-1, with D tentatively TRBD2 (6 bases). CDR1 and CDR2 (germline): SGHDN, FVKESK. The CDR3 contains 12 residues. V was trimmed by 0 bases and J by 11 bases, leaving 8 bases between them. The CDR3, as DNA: TGTGCCAGCAGCCAAGAAGGAGGGAAGCAGTTCTTC. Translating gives CASSQEGGKQFF.

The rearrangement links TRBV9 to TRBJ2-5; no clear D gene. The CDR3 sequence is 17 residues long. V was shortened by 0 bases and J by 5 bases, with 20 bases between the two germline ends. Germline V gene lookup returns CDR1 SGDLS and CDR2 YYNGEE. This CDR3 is CASSVEIRVYLRETQYF. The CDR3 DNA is TGTGCCAGCAGCGTAGAAATCCGGGTCTACCTGCGGGAGACCCAGTACTTC.

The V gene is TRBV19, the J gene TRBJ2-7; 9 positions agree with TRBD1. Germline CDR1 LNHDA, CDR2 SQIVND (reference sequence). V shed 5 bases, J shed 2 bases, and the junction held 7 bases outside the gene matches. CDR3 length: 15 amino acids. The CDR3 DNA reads TGTGCCAGTAGTGCAGGGACAGGGCGTACCTACGAGCAGTACTTC. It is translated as CASSAGTGRTYEQYF.

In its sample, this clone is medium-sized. The CDR3 is CASSAEHTDTQYF. The DNA of the CDR3 is TGTGCCAGCAGCGCAGAGCACACAGATACGCAGTATTTT. V usage is TRBV9 and J usage is TRBJ2-3, with D uncertain. The germline V and J ends were trimmed by 3 bases and 2 bases, with 7 bases remaining between them. The CDR3 sequence is 13 residues long. Germline CDR1 SGDLS, CDR2 YYNGEE.

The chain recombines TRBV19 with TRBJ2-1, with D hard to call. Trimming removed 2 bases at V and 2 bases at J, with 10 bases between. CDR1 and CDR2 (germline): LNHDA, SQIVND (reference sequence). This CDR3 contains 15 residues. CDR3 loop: CASSILAEAYNEQFF. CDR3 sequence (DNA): TGTGCCAGTAGTATACTTGCTGAAGCCTACAATGAGCAGTTCTTC.

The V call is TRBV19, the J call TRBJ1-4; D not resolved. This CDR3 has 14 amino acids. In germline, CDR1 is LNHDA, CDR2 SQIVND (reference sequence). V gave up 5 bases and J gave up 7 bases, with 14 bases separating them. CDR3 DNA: TGTGCCAGTAGTTATCAGGATTTCGGTGAAAAACTGTTTTTT. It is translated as CASSYQDFGEKLFF. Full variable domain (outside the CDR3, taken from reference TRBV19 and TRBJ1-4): DGGITQSPKYLFRKEGQNVTLSCEQNLNHDAMYWYRQDPGQGLRLIYYSQIVNDFQKGDIAEGYSVSREKKESFPLTVTSAQKNPTAFYLCASSYQDFGEKLFFGSGTQLSVL.

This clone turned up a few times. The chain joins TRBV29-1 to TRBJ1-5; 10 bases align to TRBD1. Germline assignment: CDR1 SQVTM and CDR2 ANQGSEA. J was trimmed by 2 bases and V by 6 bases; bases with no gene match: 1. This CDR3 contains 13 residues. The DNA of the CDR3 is TGCAGCGTCGGGACAGGGGGCAATCAGCCCCAGCATTTT. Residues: CSVGTGGNQPQHF. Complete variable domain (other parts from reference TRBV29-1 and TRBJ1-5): SAVISQKPSRDICQRGTSLTIQCQVDSQVTMMFWYRQQPGQSLTLIATANQGSEATYESGFVIDKFPISRPNLTFSTLTVSNMSPEDSSIYLCSVGTGGNQPQHFGDGTRLSIL.